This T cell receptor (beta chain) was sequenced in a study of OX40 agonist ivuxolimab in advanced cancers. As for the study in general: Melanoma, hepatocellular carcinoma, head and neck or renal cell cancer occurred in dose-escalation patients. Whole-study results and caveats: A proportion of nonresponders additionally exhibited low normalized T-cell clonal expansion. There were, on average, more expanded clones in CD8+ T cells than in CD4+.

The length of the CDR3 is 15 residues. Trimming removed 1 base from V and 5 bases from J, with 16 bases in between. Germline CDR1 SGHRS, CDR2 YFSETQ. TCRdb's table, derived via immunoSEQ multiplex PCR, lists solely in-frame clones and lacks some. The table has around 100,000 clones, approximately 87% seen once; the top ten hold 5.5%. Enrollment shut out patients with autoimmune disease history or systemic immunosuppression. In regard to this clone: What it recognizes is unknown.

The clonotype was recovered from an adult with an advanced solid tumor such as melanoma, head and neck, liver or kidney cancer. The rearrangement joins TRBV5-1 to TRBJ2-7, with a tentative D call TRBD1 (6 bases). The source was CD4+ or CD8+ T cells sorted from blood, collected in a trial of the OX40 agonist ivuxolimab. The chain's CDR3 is CASSLRAGDLDEQYF. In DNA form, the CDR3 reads TGCGCCAGCAGCTTGAGGGCAGGGGATCTCGACGAGCAGTACTTC. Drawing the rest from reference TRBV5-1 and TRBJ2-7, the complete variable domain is KAGVTQTPRYLIKTRGQQVTLSCSPISGHRSVSWYQQTPGQGLQFLFEYFSETQRNKGNFPGRFSGRQFSNSRSEMNVSTLELGDSALYLCASSLRAGDLDEQYFGPGTRLTVT.